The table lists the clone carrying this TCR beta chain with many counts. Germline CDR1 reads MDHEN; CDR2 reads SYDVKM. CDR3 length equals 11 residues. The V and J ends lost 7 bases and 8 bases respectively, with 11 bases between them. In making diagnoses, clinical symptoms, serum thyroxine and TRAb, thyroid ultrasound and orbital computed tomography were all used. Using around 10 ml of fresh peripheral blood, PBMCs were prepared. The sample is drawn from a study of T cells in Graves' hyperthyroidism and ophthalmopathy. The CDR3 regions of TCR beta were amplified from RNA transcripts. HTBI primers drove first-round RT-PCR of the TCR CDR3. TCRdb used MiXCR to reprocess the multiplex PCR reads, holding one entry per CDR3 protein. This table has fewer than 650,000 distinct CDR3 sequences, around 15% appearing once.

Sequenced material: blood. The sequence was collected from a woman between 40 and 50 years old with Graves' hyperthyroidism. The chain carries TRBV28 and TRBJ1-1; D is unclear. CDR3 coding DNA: TGTGCCAGCACCATGCGGGCAGAAGCTTTCTTT. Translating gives CASTMRAEAFF.